This T cell receptor (beta chain) originates from a study of blood T cell repertoires in COVID-19. About the study: Both acute and convalescent COVID-19 samples were obtained from the United States, Italy and Spain.

Sequencing used immunoSEQ multiplex PCR; TCRdb keeps in-frame clones, though not all of them. This sample has 30,000 to 35,000 clones, with nearly 95% found just once. Germline CDR1 and CDR2: LGHNT and FRNRAP. V lost 6 bases and J 6 bases, leaving 14 bases between the germline ends. The CDR3 length is 13 residues. This chain links TRBV12-5 with TRBJ1-1; D is uncertain. This sequence originates from a human donor in a cohort sampled during active COVID-19. Specimen: peripheral blood. The CDR3 coding sequence is TGTGCTAGTGGGGTCGAGGGTATCGCTGAAGCTTTCTTT. Translating gives CASGVEGIAEAFF.